A selection of T cell receptor beta chains follows, all from one sample in a study of cytomegalovirus exposure and HLA in healthy donors. This table comes from immunoSEQ multiplex PCR, and its TCRdb copy is limited to in-frame clones, with some not included. The sample contains approximately 240,000 clones, 82% of which appear only once. The sequencing sample was made of PBMCs. The receptors originated from a woman in her thirties or forties in good health and CMV-seropositive. The conserved cysteine and the conserved F or W are not part of the CDR3 here. D genes are given only for firm matches.

TRBV6-6,TRBJ2-7,-,11,ASRGEFSYEQY
TRBV9,TRBJ1-2,TRBD1,13,ASSPQGQGKSGYT
TRBV18,TRBJ1-1,-,13,ASSPWVGGANEAF
TRBV10-2,TRBJ2-1,TRBD2,17,ASSESGLAGGISYNEQF
TRBV11-1,TRBJ1-2,TRBD1,14,ASSPLGTGNNYGYT
TRBV6-5,TRBJ1-6,TRBD1,12,ASSWRTGDSPLH
TRBV5-6,TRBJ2-1,TRBD2,15,ASSTTSGREVYNEQF
TRBV7-6,TRBJ2-2,-,12,ASSSVTNTGELF
TRBV10-3,TRBJ2-5,TRBD2,12,AIRGTGRVQTQY
TRBV6-6,TRBJ1-3,-,13,ASSRDSDSGNTIY
TRBV6-6,TRBJ2-1,TRBD2,13,ASSDRLAGEYEQF
TRBV7-3,TRBJ1-3,-,14,ASSFRGQGPGNTIY
TRBV30,TRBJ1-1,TRBD1,12,AWSPGQVNTEAF
TRBV5-1,TRBJ1-2,-,13,ASSLVLGANYGYT
TRBV4-1,TRBJ2-7,-,13,ASSQDLGFSYEQY
TRBV5-1,TRBJ2-7,TRBD2,14,ASSSRTSGAREEQY
TRBV29-1,TRBJ2-1,-,11,SVVGVFYNEQF
TRBV27,TRBJ2-1,-,10,ASRLLNNEQF